This is a list of T cell receptor beta chains from one sample in a study of blood T cell repertoires in COVID-19. Repertoires were generated with immunoSEQ multiplex PCR, while TCRdb's copy carries only in-frame clones and drops some. The data show roughly 260,000 clones, with around 89% seen just once and approximately 3.8% held by the top ten. The sequenced material came from peripheral blood. These receptors all stem from a man between 60 and 70 years old who had recovered from COVID-19. The CDR3 runs from the conserved cysteine through the conserved F or W. The D gene is left open where the match is weak. Clone size is given for some rows only: seen once, a few or many times, or a class if the clone is expanded.

j_gene: TRBJ1-2
d_gene: TRBD1
abundance: NA
v_gene: TRBV27
CDR3aa: CASSQWGQAILSGYTF
CDR3nt: TGTGCCAGCAGCCAGTGGGGACAGGCGATCTTATCTGGCTACACCTTC

j_gene: TRBJ1-2
d_gene: TRBD1
abundance: NA
v_gene: TRBV29-1
CDR3aa: CSVATGGPTNYGYTF
CDR3nt: TGCAGCGTTGCGACAGGGGGTCCGACTAACTATGGCTACACCTTC

j_gene: TRBJ1-1
d_gene: NA
abundance: NA
v_gene: TRBV19
CDR3aa: CASSIVHSNTEAFF
CDR3nt: TGTGCCAGTAGTATAGTGCACAGTAACACTGAAGCTTTCTTT

j_gene: TRBJ2-3
d_gene: NA
abundance: NA
v_gene: TRBV5-1
CDR3aa: CASSPGGAPVSTDTQYF
CDR3nt: TGCGCCAGCAGCCCGGGTGGGGCACCAGTTAGCACAGATACGCAGTATTTT

j_gene: TRBJ1-2
d_gene: TRBD1
abundance: NA
v_gene: TRBV7-8
CDR3aa: CASSGTGDGYTF
CDR3nt: TGTGCCAGCAGCGGAACAGGGGACGGCTACACCTTC

j_gene: TRBJ1-3
d_gene: NA
abundance: NA
v_gene: TRBV18
CDR3aa: CASSPGRDSGNTIYF
CDR3nt: TGTGCCAGCTCACCAGGGAGGGACTCTGGAAACACCATATATTTT

j_gene: TRBJ2-1
d_gene: TRBD2
abundance: NA
v_gene: TRBV5-6
CDR3aa: CASSSGLADYNEQFF
CDR3nt: TGTGCCAGCAGCTCCGGACTAGCGGATTACAATGAGCAGTTCTTC

j_gene: TRBJ1-2
d_gene: NA
abundance: NA
v_gene: TRBV6-5
CDR3aa: CASTMWEGHGYTF
CDR3nt: TGTGCCAGCACAATGTGGGAGGGTCATGGCTACACCTTC

j_gene: TRBJ1-5
d_gene: NA
abundance: NA
v_gene: TRBV21-1
CDR3aa: CASSKRRDRGLFSNQPQHF
CDR3nt: TGTGCCAGCAGCAAAAGGCGGGACAGGGGACTCTTTAGCAATCAGCCCCAGCATTTT

j_gene: TRBJ1-5
d_gene: NA
abundance: NA
v_gene: TRBV20-1
CDR3aa: CSASIPSRNNQPQHF
CDR3nt: TGCAGTGCTAGTATTCCATCCAGAAACAATCAGCCCCAGCATTTT

j_gene: TRBJ2-7
d_gene: TRBD1
abundance: few
v_gene: TRBV6-5
CDR3aa: CASRAGQGPPYEQYF
CDR3nt: TGTGCCAGCAGAGCCGGACAGGGGCCGCCCTACGAGCAGTACTTC

j_gene: TRBJ1-6
d_gene: NA
abundance: once
v_gene: TRBV5-6
CDR3aa: CASSPQAGSSYNSPLHF
CDR3nt: TGTGCCAGCAGCCCCCAGGCCGGGAGCTCCTATAATTCACCCCTCCACTTT

j_gene: TRBJ2-1
d_gene: NA
abundance: few
v_gene: TRBV12-3/TRBV12-4
CDR3aa: CASSLGTYNEQFF
CDR3nt: TGTGCCAGCAGTTTAGGGACATACAATGAGCAGTTCTTC

j_gene: TRBJ2-7
d_gene: NA
abundance: NA
v_gene: TRBV24-1
CDR3aa: CATSDRSGFYEQYF
CDR3nt: TGTGCCACCAGTGATAGGAGCGGCTTCTACGAGCAGTACTTC

j_gene: TRBJ2-7
d_gene: TRBD2
abundance: NA
v_gene: TRBV5-5
CDR3aa: CASSYTSGGFNYEQYF
CDR3nt: TGTGCCAGCAGCTATACAAGCGGGGGCTTCAACTACGAGCAGTACTTC

j_gene: TRBJ1-1
d_gene: NA
abundance: NA
v_gene: TRBV5-4
CDR3aa: CASSLSGHGETEAFF
CDR3nt: TGTGCCAGCAGCTTGTCTGGGCACGGTGAGACTGAAGCTTTCTTT

j_gene: TRBJ2-1
d_gene: NA
abundance: NA
v_gene: TRBV5-4
CDR3aa: CASSLSDEQFF
CDR3nt: TGTGCCAGCAGCTTGAGCGATGAGCAGTTCTTC

j_gene: TRBJ2-7
d_gene: TRBD1
abundance: NA
v_gene: TRBV18
CDR3aa: CASSPGQGASYEQYF
CDR3nt: TGTGCCAGCTCACCCGGACAGGGAGCCTCCTACGAGCAGTACTTC

j_gene: TRBJ2-3
d_gene: TRBD2
abundance: NA
v_gene: TRBV5-4
CDR3aa: CASSAGRGGDTDTQYF
CDR3nt: TGTGCCAGCAGCGCCGGGCGCGGGGGAGACACAGATACGCAGTATTTT

j_gene: TRBJ1-1
d_gene: TRBD1
abundance: NA
v_gene: TRBV24-1
CDR3aa: CATRGTGNTEAFF
CDR3nt: TGTGCCACAAGAGGGACAGGCAACACTGAAGCTTTCTTT

j_gene: TRBJ2-1
d_gene: TRBD2
abundance: NA
v_gene: TRBV4-2
CDR3aa: CASSLYGLAGGNSYNEQFF
CDR3nt: TGTGCCAGCAGCCTCTATGGACTAGCGGGGGGTAACTCCTACAATGAGCAGTTCTTC

j_gene: TRBJ1-5
d_gene: NA
abundance: NA
v_gene: TRBV7-9
CDR3aa: CASSLTTSGNQPQHF
CDR3nt: TGTGCCAGCAGCTTAACTACCAGTGGCAATCAGCCCCAGCATTTT

j_gene: TRBJ1-3
d_gene: NA
abundance: NA
v_gene: TRBV5-1
CDR3aa: CASSLGGENTIYF
CDR3nt: TGCGCCAGCAGCTTGGGGGGCGAAAACACCATATATTTT

j_gene: TRBJ1-6
d_gene: NA
abundance: NA
v_gene: TRBV2
CDR3aa: CAGRGGRVNSPLHF
CDR3nt: TGTGCCGGCCGGGGGGGGCGCGTGAATTCACCCCTCCACTTT

j_gene: TRBJ2-1
d_gene: TRBD2
abundance: NA
v_gene: TRBV11-2
CDR3aa: CASTPGGGLDEQFF
CDR3nt: TGTGCCAGCACTCCCGGGGGGGGGCTCGATGAGCAGTTCTTC

j_gene: TRBJ1-2
d_gene: TRBD1
abundance: few
v_gene: TRBV3-1/TRBV3-2
CDR3aa: CASSQQGAYGYTF
CDR3nt: TGTGCCAGCAGCCAGCAGGGGGCCTATGGCTACACCTTC

j_gene: TRBJ2-1
d_gene: NA
abundance: NA
v_gene: TRBV2
CDR3aa: CASSYRKGFEQFF
CDR3nt: TGTGCCAGCAGTTACCGTAAGGGGTTTGAGCAGTTCTTC

j_gene: TRBJ1-3
d_gene: NA
abundance: NA
v_gene: TRBV6-7
CDR3aa: CATTGDTIYF
CDR3nt: TGTGCCACTACGGGGGACACCATATATTTT

j_gene: TRBJ1-4
d_gene: TRBD1
abundance: NA
v_gene: TRBV18
CDR3aa: CASSELTGTNEKLFF
CDR3nt: TGTGCCAGCTCAGAACTGACAGGGACTAATGAAAAACTGTTTTTT

j_gene: TRBJ1-2
d_gene: NA
abundance: few
v_gene: TRBV6-5
CDR3aa: CASSYSEGGVYGYTF
CDR3nt: TGTGCCAGCAGTTACTCGGAGGGCGGCGTATATGGCTACACCTTC

j_gene: TRBJ2-5
d_gene: TRBD2
abundance: NA
v_gene: TRBV28
CDR3aa: CASSLIRRGGLETQYF
CDR3nt: TGTGCCAGCAGTTTAATCCGGCGGGGGGGCCTTGAGACCCAGTACTTC

j_gene: TRBJ2-3
d_gene: TRBD1
abundance: NA
v_gene: TRBV5-1
CDR3aa: CASSPRNWTGRADTQYF
CDR3nt: TGCGCCAGCAGCCCGAGGAATTGGACAGGGAGAGCAGATACGCAGTATTTT

j_gene: TRBJ2-7
d_gene: NA
abundance: NA
v_gene: TRBV7-8
CDR3aa: CASSFPLVGPSYEQYF
CDR3nt: TGTGCCAGCAGCTTCCCCTTGGTGGGGCCCTCCTACGAGCAGTACTTC

j_gene: TRBJ1-5
d_gene: TRBD1
abundance: NA
v_gene: TRBV2
CDR3aa: CASGRGTRQPQHF
CDR3nt: TGTGCCAGCGGCAGGGGGACTCGTCAGCCCCAGCATTTT

j_gene: TRBJ2-2
d_gene: NA
abundance: NA
v_gene: TRBV6-4
CDR3aa: CASSEQSAGELFF
CDR3nt: TGTGCCAGCAGTGAACAGTCTGCCGGGGAGCTGTTTTTT

j_gene: TRBJ1-1
d_gene: TRBD1
abundance: NA
v_gene: TRBV30
CDR3aa: CAWSLYGTGPTEAFF
CDR3nt: TGTGCCTGGAGTTTGTACGGGACAGGCCCCACTGAAGCTTTCTTT

j_gene: TRBJ1-2
d_gene: TRBD1
abundance: few
v_gene: TRBV29-1
CDR3aa: CSARTGRTIYGYTF
CDR3nt: TGCAGCGCGCGGACAGGGAGGACTATCTATGGCTACACCTTC